This TCR beta chain was sequenced for a study of control samples from healthy donors and cancer patients. Germline values: CDR1 MNHNY, CDR2 SVGAGI (reference sequence). The ends were cut back, 7 bases at V and 11 bases at J, with 20 bases in the middle. This CDR3 spans 13 amino acids. The method was immunoSEQ multiplex PCR; TCRdb's version includes in-frame clones alone and lacks a portion of them. The sample shows approximately 110,000 clones, about four fifths of them seen only once. This TCR derives from a woman in her fifties or sixties in good health. V and J are TRBV6-6 and TRBJ1-1; a weak D match, TRBD1 (5 bases). Sequenced sample: blood. Here the CDR3 DNA reads TGTGCCAGCATAGGGGCTCGAGGGACTGCGGCTTTCTTT. Translation: CASIGARGTAAFF.